Following are 25 T cell receptor beta chains from one sample sequenced in a study of post-analysis software for immune sequencing data (dated by TCRdb to the mid-2010s). These receptors' antigens are unknown. What the study reported, not specific to this receptor: Roughly 5 TRBV segments, including TRBV5-6, TRBV5-1 and TRBV20-1, were significantly more frequent in patients than controls.

Library generation was performed with PCR. Data came from an Illumina HiSeq 2500. To reduce PCR and sequencing biases, unique molecular identifiers were incorporated into the TCR beta cDNA libraries. Clones were called with MiXCR by TCRdb after fastp trimmed the public reads at Q25, and only in-frame beta chains were retained. Entries that share a CDR3 protein sequence are merged under the most common genes and DNA. Across this sample there are roughly 600,000 distinct CDR3 sequences, with 44% seen only once. The ten largest clones capture roughly 1.8% of the sample. What was sequenced was blood. The receptors stem from a girl aged 10 to 17 with multiple sclerosis.

This chain uses TRBV6-1 with TRBJ2-1; D gene unclear. CDR3 length equals 14 residues. V lost 1 base and J lost 0, with 4 bases in between. In germline, CDR1 is MNHNS, CDR2 SASEGT. The CDR3 nucleotides are TGTGCCAGCAGTGAAGGGAGCTCCTACAATGAGCAGTTCTTC. This translates into CASSEGSSYNEQFF.

This clonotype showed up just a few times. V and J are TRBV12-3 or TRBV12-4 and TRBJ2-5; 10 bases line up with TRBD2. The trim removed 1 base at V and 2 bases at J, leaving 10 bases unmatched. This CDR3 comprises 18 residues. This CDR3 is CASSLVASGSLGQETQYF. CDR3 nucleotides: TGTGCCAGCAGTTTAGTGGCTAGCGGGAGTCTGGGACAAGAGACCCAGTACTTC.

This sequence joins TRBV20-1 and TRBJ2-7; 7 bases align to TRBD1. Germline V gene sequence: CDR1 DFQATT, CDR2 SNEGSKA (reference sequence). The CDR3 runs to 15 residues. Losses at the gene ends were 3 bases for V and 5 bases for J; bases not matched to a gene: 13. CDR3 loop: CSARFSRTGADEQYF. DNA for the CDR3: TGCAGTGCTAGGTTCTCTAGGACAGGCGCCGACGAGCAGTACTTC.

The CDR3: CASSLVGEENYGYTF. CDR3 DNA: TGCGCCAGCAGCTTGGTTGGGGAGGAAAACTATGGCTACACCTTC. The V and J genes are TRBV5-1 and TRBJ1-2; D not resolved. V lost 0 bases, J lost 2 bases, and 11 bases lay in between. CDR3 size: 15 residues. Looked up from germline, CDR1 is SGHRS and CDR2 is YFSETQ.

This sequence joins TRBV5-1 and TRBJ2-1; D not resolved. CDR1 SGHRS and CDR2 YFSETQ come from the germline V gene. Trimming took 4 bases from V and 0 from J, leaving 11 bases between them. CDR3 size: 15 residues. The CDR3 DNA reads TGCGCCAGCAGCCCTAAGCTGCCCTCCTACAATGAGCAGTTCTTC. Its translation: CASSPKLPSYNEQFF.

This clonotype was observed many times. V gene TRBV7-3 combines with J gene TRBJ2-1; possibly TRBD1 or TRBD2 for D (5 bases each). CDR3 size: 15 residues. The germline V gene encodes CDR1 SGHTA and CDR2 FQGTGA. V gave up 5 bases and J gave up 7 bases, with 18 bases separating them. The CDR3 DNA follows: TGTGCCAGCAGCCGTACCGGGGACCCCTTAAATGAGCAGTTCTTC. This translates into CASSRTGDPLNEQFF.

The chain combines TRBV24-1 with TRBJ1-5, with D possibly being TRBD1 (6 bases). The V and J ends lost 3 bases and 6 bases respectively, with 11 bases between them. The germline V gene encodes CDR1 KGHDR and CDR2 SFDVKD. This CDR3 has 14 residues. DNA of the CDR3: TGTGCCACCAGTGATCCGGGGGCAAGTCAGCCCCAGCATTTT. Amino acids: CATSDPGASQPQHF.

The chain uses TRBV5-1 and TRBJ1-1, with D unclear. The CDR3 is made up of 16 amino acids. The germline V and J ends were trimmed by 2 bases and 6 bases, with 20 bases remaining between them. CDR1 is SGHRS and CDR2 is YFSETQ in the germline V gene. The CDR3 reads CASSLRRLQIVPEAFF. In DNA, the CDR3 is TGCGCCAGCAGCTTACGCAGGCTCCAAATAGTACCTGAAGCTTTCTTT. Supplemented by reference TRBV5-1 and TRBJ1-1, the full variable domain reads KAGVTQTPRYLIKTRGQQVTLSCSPISGHRSVSWYQQTPGQGLQFLFEYFSETQRNKGNFPGRFSGRQFSNSRSEMNVSTLELGDSALYLCASSLRRLQIVPEAFFGQGTRLTVV.

The V call is TRBV2, the J call TRBJ1-1, with D perhaps matching TRBD1 (5 bases). There are 14 residues in the CDR3. Germline V gene sequence: CDR1 SNHLY, CDR2 FYNNEI. V was cut by 4 bases and J by 1 base, with 10 bases left in between. The CDR3 DNA sequence: TGTGCCAGCAGTGTCCTTGGACAGAACACTGAAGCTTTCTTT. It is translated as CASSVLGQNTEAFF.

V gene TRBV7-6 combines with J gene TRBJ1-1; D ambiguous. This CDR3 comprises 14 residues. CDR1 is SGHVS and CDR2 is FNYEAQ in the germline V gene. Trimming shortened V by 1 base and J by 1 base, and 7 bases separated the two germline ends. The CDR3 DNA follows: TGTGCCAGCAGCTTAGGACTCCAGAACACTGAAGCTTTCTTT. This translates into CASSLGLQNTEAFF.

This rearrangement joins TRBV5-1 to TRBJ2-7; D is uncertain. Germline V CDR1 and CDR2: SGHRS, YFSETQ. The length of the CDR3 is 14 residues. V lost 0 bases, J lost 2 bases, and 9 bases lay in between. CDR3 region: CASSLGRPPYEQYF. The CDR3, as DNA: TGCGCCAGCAGCTTGGGCAGACCTCCCTACGAGCAGTACTTC.

The chain couples TRBV10-3 to TRBJ2-7, with 7 positions matching TRBD2. Germline-derived CDR1 and CDR2 are ENHRY and SYGVKD. V was pared by 2 bases and J by 2 bases, with 12 bases of the junction left unmatched. The CDR3 has 17 residues. This CDR3 is CAISEGSSAGRPYEQYF. The CDR3 bases are TGTGCCATCAGTGAGGGAAGTTCAGCGGGAAGGCCCTACGAGCAGTACTTC.

The rearrangement joins TRBV7-9 to TRBJ2-7; TRBD2 matches 9 bases. The CDR3 sequence is 13 residues long. The ends lost 0 bases at V and 12 bases at J; junction bases unmatched: 6. Germline loops: CDR1 SEHNR, CDR2 FQNEAQ (reference sequence). Here the CDR3 DNA reads TGTGCCAGCAGCTTAGCGGCTAGCGGGGCCCCGTACTTC. Its protein is CASSLAASGAPYF.

The rearrangement joins TRBV29-1 to TRBJ1-2; 7 bases agree with TRBD1. Trimming cost V 6 bases and J 7 bases; bases outside gene matches: 11. Per germline, CDR1 SQVTM and CDR2 ANQGSEA. This CDR3 is built from 13 residues. Written as DNA, the CDR3 is TGCAGCGTAAACTCCGGGACAGACAGTGGCTACACCTTC. It encodes CSVNSGTDSGYTF. Variable domain in full (rest from reference TRBV29-1 and TRBJ1-2): SAVISQKPSRDICQRGTSLTIQCQVDSQVTMMFWYRQQPGQSLTLIATANQGSEATYESGFVIDKFPISRPNLTFSTLTVSNMSPEDSSIYLCSVNSGTDSGYTFGSGTRLTVV.

The rearrangement joins TRBV5-1 to TRBJ2-7; tentatively, D is TRBD2 (6 bases). Trimming took off 6 bases at V and 3 bases at J, with 13 bases between the two ends. The germline V gene encodes CDR1 SGHRS and CDR2 YFSETQ. This CDR3 has 13 residues. CDR3 sequence reads: CASTEGQGYEQYF. The CDR3 region has the DNA TGCGCCAGCACGGAGGGGCAGGGCTACGAGCAGTACTTC.

The chain carries TRBV25-1 and TRBJ2-5, with a possible D match to TRBD2 (6 bases). Germline V gene lookup returns CDR1 MGHDK and CDR2 SYGVNS. V was shortened by 3 bases and J by 0 bases, with 8 bases between the two germline ends. There are 14 residues in the CDR3. In DNA form, the CDR3 reads TGTGCCAGCAGTGATCGGGGGTACCAAGAGACCCAGTACTTC. Residues: CASSDRGYQETQYF.

A few counts support this clonotype. V usage is TRBV10-3 and J usage is TRBJ2-7; 7 bases are a match to TRBD2. CDR1 ENHRY and CDR2 SYGVKD come from the germline V gene. V gave up 0 bases and J gave up 6 bases; unmatched junction bases: 11. This CDR3 has 16 amino acids. In DNA form, the CDR3 reads TGTGCCATCAGTGAGTCGAAGGGCGGGAGTATAAGCGAGCAGTACTTC. As protein: CAISESKGGSISEQYF.

This clonotype was detected only a few times. The J gene is TRBJ2-7, the V gene TRBV6-5; no reliable D call. V lost 9 bases and J 2 bases, leaving 11 bases between the germline ends. Germline V CDR1 and CDR2: MNHEY, SVGAGI. The CDR3 loop spans 12 amino acids. CDR3: CASQGSAYEQYF. CDR3 nucleotide sequence: TGTGCCAGTCAAGGTTCGGCCTACGAGCAGTACTTC.

This clonotype showed up just a few times. The chain employs TRBV29-1 and TRBJ2-5; a weak D match, TRBD1 (6 bases). Germline V gene lookup returns CDR1 SQVTM and CDR2 ANQGSEA. This CDR3 has 12 amino acids. V was cut by 3 bases and J by 9 bases, with 14 bases left in between. The CDR3 sequence: CSVERQAVAQYF. CDR3 bases: TGCAGCGTTGAGAGACAGGCTGTGGCCCAGTACTTC. Together with reference TRBV29-1 and TRBJ2-5, the CDR3 gives the full variable domain: SAVISQKPSRDICQRGTSLTIQCQVDSQVTMMFWYRQQPGQSLTLIATANQGSEATYESGFVIDKFPISRPNLTFSTLTVSNMSPEDSSIYLCSVERQAVAQYFGPGTRLLVL.

This sequence joins TRBV24-1 and TRBJ1-2, with 7 bases fitting TRBD1. Trimming removed 6 bases from V and 6 bases from J; junction bases left unmatched: 6. Per germline, CDR1 KGHDR and CDR2 SFDVKD. The CDR3 has 13 amino acids. The CDR3 DNA is TGTGCCACCAGTTCAGGGGGTGCAGATGGCTACACCTTC. It encodes CATSSGGADGYTF.

This clonotype was counted once. This chain links TRBV7-9 with TRBJ2-7; the match to TRBD1 covers 8 bases. This CDR3 region has 16 residues. V dropped 3 bases and J dropped 3; count of bases not matched to a gene: 10. Per the germline V gene, CDR1 is SEHNR and CDR2 is FQNEAQ (reference sequence). Written as DNA, the CDR3 is TGTGCCAGCAGCTTGGGAGCCGGACAGGGCGACTACGAGCAGTACTTC. Translating gives CASSLGAGQGDYEQYF.

The genes are TRBV12-3 or TRBV12-4 and TRBJ2-7; 10 bases match TRBD1. After removal of 2 bases from V and 3 bases from J, the junction contained 1 base not matched to a gene. There are 14 residues in the CDR3. The CDR3, as DNA: TGTGCCAGCAGTTTACGGGACAGGGGCTACGAGCAGTACTTC. Its translation is CASSLRDRGYEQYF.

This clonotype was found a few times. V and J are TRBV3-1 and TRBJ2-3; D is ambiguous. The CDR3 is made up of 16 amino acids. V was clipped by 4 bases and J by 6 bases, with 20 bases between them. The germline CDR1 and CDR2 sequences are LGHDT and YNNKEL (reference sequence). The CDR3 reads CASSPQASANRDTQYF. CDR3 nucleotide sequence: TGTGCCAGCAGCCCTCAAGCGTCGGCCAACCGGGATACGCAGTATTTT.

This chain links TRBV15 with TRBJ1-1, with D possibly TRBD1 on 5 matching bases. V lost 0 bases and J 6 bases, leaving 17 bases between the germline ends. In germline, CDR1 is LNHNV, CDR2 YYDKDF (reference sequence). The CDR3 extends over 16 amino acids. The CDR3 reads CATSRDWGGARAEAFF. DNA of the CDR3: TGTGCCACCAGCAGAGATTGGGGAGGGGCGAGGGCTGAAGCTTTCTTT.

There are a few counts of this clonotype. V gene TRBV9 combines with J gene TRBJ1-2; 9 bases match TRBD1. In germline, CDR1 is SGDLS, CDR2 YYNGEE. V lost 4 bases and J lost 7; bases outside the gene matches: 8. CDR3 length: 14 amino acids. The CDR3 spells CASSPSRQGGGYTF. DNA of the CDR3: TGTGCCAGCAGCCCCAGCCGACAGGGGGGTGGCTACACCTTC.